The 31 T cell receptor beta chains reported below all come from one sample, sequenced in a study of T-cell reconstitution after alpha-beta-depleted transplantation in children. Researchers prepared the TCRbeta library using unique molecular identifiers, the study reports. TCRdb recomputed calls from the PCR reads with MiXCR, one row per CDR3 protein. The data show about a million distinct CDR3 sequences, around 30% seen once. This specimen consisted of PBMCs, mostly from graft donor cells, obtained 360 days after TCRalphabeta/CD19-depleted stem cell transplant. The origin of the receptors is a boy in the first two years of life who had a stem cell transplant for SCID, so the T cells may come from the graft donor.

This clonotype was counted only a few times. This sequence joins TRBV12-3 or TRBV12-4 and TRBJ1-3; no reliable D call. This CDR3 region has 10 residues. V was pared by 2 bases and J by 8 bases, with 1 base between. The CDR3 loop reads CASSLYTIYF. As DNA, the CDR3 is TGTGCCAGCAGTTTATACACCATATATTTT.

The rearrangement uses TRBV5-1 and TRBJ2-1; 11 bases map to TRBD2. Trimming removed 4 bases from V and 4 bases from J; junction bases left unmatched: 7. This CDR3 region has 16 residues. CDR1 and CDR2 from the germline V gene are SGHRS and YFSETQ. CDR3 coding DNA: TGCGCCAGCAGCCGAGTATCTAGCGGGGGGTACAATGAGCAGTTCTTC. Translated: CASSRVSSGGYNEQFF.

This clonotype was recorded a few times. The gene calls are TRBV12-3 or TRBV12-4 and TRBJ1-1; no clear D. Between the trimmed V and J ends, which lost 4 bases and 14 bases, there was a span of 14 bases. The CDR3 has 11 amino acids. The CDR3 nucleotides read TGTGCCAGCAGTTGGGGTACGGGCCCCTTCTTT. Its translation: CASSWGTGPFF.

The chain has TRBV20-1 and TRBJ2-2; D remains unclear. V was cut by 4 bases and J by 4 bases, with 10 bases left in between. The CDR3 extends over 13 amino acids. Per germline, CDR1 DFQATT and CDR2 SNEGSKA (reference sequence). CDR3 sequence reads: CSATQLSTGELFF. The CDR3 DNA follows: TGCAGTGCTACCCAACTCTCCACCGGGGAGCTGTTTTTT.

The chain couples TRBV6-5 to TRBJ1-1; D gene unclear. Trimming pared 0 bases from V and 3 bases from J, leaving 11 bases between. This CDR3 has 15 amino acids. Germline V lookup: CDR1 MNHEY, CDR2 SVGAGI. In DNA form, the CDR3 reads TGTGCCAGCAGTTACTCGAAGGCCGGTTACACTGAAGCTTTCTTT. Amino acids: CASSYSKAGYTEAFF.

The rearrangement links TRBV5-1 to TRBJ2-1; D gene uncertain. The ends were cut back, 6 bases at V and 0 bases at J, with 16 bases in the middle. The CDR3 runs to 16 residues. Germline assignment: CDR1 SGHRS and CDR2 YFSETQ. CDR3: CASNPGPGDSYNEQFF. DNA for the CDR3: TGCGCCAGCAACCCAGGACCGGGTGACTCCTACAATGAGCAGTTCTTC.

J is TRBJ1-3 and V is TRBV14, with no clear D. The CDR3 runs 18 residues. Germline V gene data show CDR1 as SGHDN and CDR2 as FVKESK. Trimming took off 0 bases at V and 1 base at J, with 16 bases between the two ends. In nucleotides, the CDR3 is TGTGCCAGCAGCCAAGAGGTACCGACAATCGTTTCTGGAAACACCATATATTTT. Its protein is CASSQEVPTIVSGNTIYF. Based on the CDR3 plus reference TRBV14 and TRBJ1-3, the full variable domain is EAGVTQFPSHSVIEKGQTVTLRCDPISGHDNLYWYRRVMGKEIKFLLHFVKESKQDESGMPNNRFLAERTGGTYSTLKVQPAELEDSGVYFCASSQEVPTIVSGNTIYFGEGSWLTVV.

In this sample, this clonotype turned up a few times. The chain joins TRBV5-1 to TRBJ2-7, with D possibly being TRBD2 (6 bases). Trimming pared 3 bases from V and 0 bases from J, leaving 10 bases between. The CDR3 loop spans 14 amino acids. Per germline, CDR1 SGHRS and CDR2 YFSETQ. Here the CDR3 DNA reads TGCGCCAGCAGCTGGGGGGACTTCTCCTACGAGCAGTACTTC. Translating gives CASSWGDFSYEQYF.

The chain combines TRBV20-1 with TRBJ2-3; D is uncertain. Trimming pared 6 bases from V and 4 bases from J, leaving 14 bases between. Germline V gene sequence: CDR1 DFQATT, CDR2 SNEGSKA (reference sequence). The CDR3 sequence is 13 residues long. Written as DNA, the CDR3 is TGCAGTGCCAGGATAGGATCGGCAGATACGCAGTATTTT. Its translation: CSARIGSADTQYF.

The V and J genes are TRBV27 and TRBJ2-2; TRBD1 is a possible D gene (6 bases). Germline values: CDR1 MNHEY, CDR2 SMNVEV (reference sequence). The CDR3 sequence is 16 residues long. V lost 6 bases and J 4 bases, leaving 18 bases between the germline ends. CDR3 in amino acids: CASRPVQGIGTGELFF. For the CDR3, the DNA is TGTGCCAGCAGGCCCGTACAGGGTATAGGCACCGGGGAGCTGTTTTTT.

This chain joins TRBV6-2 or TRBV6-3 and TRBJ2-2; D may match TRBD1 or TRBD2 (5 bases each). The CDR3 runs 15 residues. V was pared by 11 bases and J by 3 bases, with 19 bases between. CDR1 and CDR2 (germline): MNHEY, SVGEGT. The CDR3 protein is CAAAGTPIYTGELFF. Here the CDR3 DNA reads TGTGCCGCAGCCGGGACCCCAATATACACCGGGGAGCTGTTTTTT.

The chain couples TRBV19 to TRBJ2-7; 7 nucleotides align to TRBD1. Germline V gene sequence: CDR1 LNHDA, CDR2 SQIVND (reference sequence). The CDR3 spans 15 residues. V shed 2 bases and J 6 bases; nucleotides not matched to a gene: 10. DNA for the CDR3: TGTGCCAGTAGTATAAAATCCGGACAGGTCGGCGAGCAGTACTTC. Residues: CASSIKSGQVGEQYF.

The chain recombines TRBV4-1 with TRBJ2-5; no firm D call. The V gene's germline CDR1 is MGHRA and CDR2 YSYEKL. The germline V and J ends were trimmed by 2 bases and 1 base, with 5 bases remaining between them. The CDR3 is made up of 13 amino acids. DNA of the CDR3: TGCGCCAGCAGCCAAATAGGCCAAGAGACCCAGTACTTC. Translation: CASSQIGQETQYF.

This clonotype has just a few counts. This chain connects TRBV12-3 or TRBV12-4 to TRBJ2-1; D is unresolved. There are 15 residues in the CDR3. Trimming cost V 7 bases and J 6 bases, with 19 bases left between them. CDR3 DNA: TGTGCCAGCACCCAGACATCCCCACATGGCAATGAGCAGTTCTTC. The encoded protein is CASTQTSPHGNEQFF.

V and J are TRBV27 and TRBJ1-1; D is unresolved. Trimming took 5 bases from V and 10 from J, leaving 20 bases between them. This CDR3 is built from 14 residues. Germline V gives CDR1 MNHEY, CDR2 SMNVEV (reference sequence). The CDR3 reads CASSPHTGKRGAFF. The CDR3 DNA reads TGTGCCAGCAGTCCACATACGGGCAAGAGAGGAGCTTTCTTT.

The chain recombines TRBV5-8 with TRBJ2-1; D not certain. The CDR3 runs to 13 residues. Trimming removed 1 base at V and 14 bases at J, with 16 bases between. The germline V gene encodes CDR1 SGHTS and CDR2 YDEGEE. The CDR3 nucleotides read TGTGCCAGCAGCTTGATCGGCCGGATGGTAGAGTTCTTC. As protein: CASSLIGRMVEFF.

By its share, this clonotype is medium-sized (0.01 to 0.1%). The chain joins TRBV27 to TRBJ2-7; D may correspond to TRBD1 or TRBD2 (5 bases each). This CDR3 has 15 residues. CDR1 and CDR2 (germline): MNHEY, SMNVEV (reference sequence). V was clipped by 0 bases and J by 0 bases, with 9 bases between them. CDR3 sequence: CASSLSAGTSYEQYF. DNA of the CDR3: TGTGCCAGCAGTTTATCGGCAGGGACCTCCTACGAGCAGTACTTC.

This clonotype appeared once. This chain uses TRBV5-1 with TRBJ2-2; TRBD1 aligns across 7 bases. The germline V gene encodes CDR1 SGHRS and CDR2 YFSETQ. The CDR3 length is 16 residues. With 4 bases clipped from V and 4 bases from J, the junction kept 10 bases outside the gene matches. The CDR3 reads CASSHSIQGSTGELFF. The DNA of the CDR3 is TGCGCCAGCAGCCACAGCATACAGGGGAGCACCGGGGAGCTGTTTTTT.

The chain recombines TRBV12-3 or TRBV12-4 with TRBJ2-7; tentatively, D is TRBD1 or TRBD2 (5 bases each). V dropped 6 bases and J dropped 5 bases, with 20 bases sitting between them. CDR3 length: 15 amino acids. The CDR3 sequence: CASSQGRGQLDEQYF. As DNA, the CDR3 is TGTGCCAGCAGCCAAGGCCGGGGCCAGCTCGACGAGCAGTACTTC.

The chain couples TRBV29-1 to TRBJ2-3; 10 nucleotides align to TRBD2. Germline assignment: CDR1 SQVTM and CDR2 ANQGSEA. CDR3 length: 16 amino acids. The junction had 8 bases not matched to a gene; V was cut back by 4 bases and J by 1 base. The CDR3 protein is CSVVRAGGPRTDTQYF. The DNA for the CDR3 is TGCAGCGTTGTGCGAGCGGGGGGGCCTCGCACAGATACGCAGTATTTT.

This chain joins TRBV2 and TRBJ2-7, with 8 bases matching TRBD1. From germline, CDR1 is SNHLY and CDR2 FYNNEI. The CDR3 sequence is 14 residues long. Germline trimming cut 8 bases from V and 3 bases from J; bases unmatched to any gene: 9. As DNA, the CDR3 is TGTGCCAGCGGGGGCAGGACAGGGATCTACGAGCAGTACTTC. Translated, it gives CASGGRTGIYEQYF.

The table lists this clonotype with a few counts. V is TRBV20-1 and J is TRBJ2-5, with D possibly being TRBD1 or TRBD2 (6 bases each). The CDR3 consists of 15 residues. The V end was cut by 3 bases, the J end by 2 bases, with 16 bases between. The germline V gene has CDR1 DFQATT and CDR2 SNEGSKA (reference sequence). The CDR3 region is CSASLTRGPQETQYF. The CDR3 DNA sequence: TGCAGTGCTAGTCTTACTCGGGGGCCGCAAGAGACCCAGTACTTC.

The gene calls are TRBV4-3 and TRBJ1-3; D remains ambiguous. The CDR3 sequence is 16 residues long. Germline V gene data show CDR1 as LGHNA and CDR2 as YSLEER. The V end was cut by 0 bases, the J end by 0 bases, with 9 bases between. The CDR3 loop is CASSQDTPSSGNTIYF. Written as DNA, the CDR3 is TGCGCCAGCAGCCAAGATACACCGAGCTCTGGAAACACCATATATTTT.

This clonotype was recorded at least ten times. V gene TRBV7-2 combines with J gene TRBJ1-1; D unclear. Per the germline V gene, CDR1 is SGHTA and CDR2 is FQGNSA. V lost 1 base to trimming and J lost 0 bases, with 9 bases between them. The CDR3 spans 15 residues. The CDR3 is CASSLGSVLNTEAFF. For the CDR3, the DNA is TGTGCCAGCAGCTTAGGGTCCGTCCTGAACACTGAAGCTTTCTTT.

The chain links TRBV5-5 to TRBJ1-5, with 9 bases lining up with TRBD1. CDR1 and CDR2 (germline): SGHKS, YYEKEE (reference sequence). J was trimmed by 5 bases and V by 1 base; bases with no gene match: 1. The CDR3 runs 14 residues. CDR3 residues: CASSLRDRDQPQHF. CDR3 DNA sequence: TGTGCCAGCAGCTTGCGGGACAGGGATCAGCCCCAGCATTTT.

The CDR3 here is CASSVQWSGGRTDTQYF. The DNA for the CDR3 is TGTGCCAGCAGTGTCCAATGGAGCGGGGGCCGCACAGATACGCAGTATTTT. The chain joins TRBV2 to TRBJ2-3; TRBD2 aligns across 8 bases. Germline CDR1 SNHLY, CDR2 FYNNEI. The CDR3 runs to 17 residues. With V trimmed by 4 bases and J by 1 base, 10 bases remained unmatched.

This clonotype was seen a handful of times. J is TRBJ2-3 and V is TRBV20-1, with TRBD1 identical over 9 bases. V gave up 4 bases and J gave up 1 base; unmatched junction bases: 3. Germline-derived CDR1 and CDR2 are DFQATT and SNEGSKA (reference sequence). The CDR3 extends over 14 amino acids. CDR3 sequence: CSATTGGGTDTQYF. In nucleotides, the CDR3 is TGCAGTGCTACTACAGGGGGCGGCACAGATACGCAGTATTTT.

V is TRBV4-2 and J is TRBJ1-1; D is unresolved. V was pared by 3 bases and J by 1 base, with 12 bases between. Per germline, CDR1 LGHNA and CDR2 YNFKEQ. The CDR3 has 15 residues. The CDR3 spells CASSHGPSANTEAFF. The CDR3 region has the DNA TGTGCCAGCAGCCACGGTCCCTCGGCGAACACTGAAGCTTTCTTT.

This rearrangement joins TRBV18 to TRBJ1-1, with 12 bases lining up with TRBD1. The germline V gene encodes CDR1 KGHSH and CDR2 LQKENI. Unmatched junction bases numbered 10, after V lost 5 bases and J lost 9 bases. CDR3 length: 15 residues. The CDR3 here is CASSSGTGGSLKAFF. CDR3 nucleotides: TGTGCCAGCTCATCCGGGACAGGGGGCAGCTTGAAAGCTTTCTTT. The complete variable domain, with remaining parts taken from reference TRBV18 and TRBJ1-1, reads NAGVMQNPRHLVRRRGQEARLRCSPMKGHSHVYWYRQLPEEGLKFMVYLQKENIIDESGMPKERFSAEFPKEGPSILRIQQVVRGDSAAYFCASSSGTGGSLKAFFGQGTRLTVV.

V and J are TRBV6-5 and TRBJ2-7, with 12 bases matching TRBD1. Germline CDR1 is MNHEY and CDR2 is SVGAGI. CDR3 length: 17 residues. The junction had 7 bases not matched to a gene; V was cut back by 1 base and J by 3 bases. The CDR3 DNA reads as TGTGCCAGCAGTTACTATCCCCGGGACAGGGGGCACTACGAGCAGTACTTC. This translates into CASSYYPRDRGHYEQYF.

CDR3 sequence reads: CASSFPSPSGPQHF. For the CDR3, the DNA is TGTGCCAGCAGTTTTCCCTCACCCTCAGGGCCCCAGCATTTT. The J gene is TRBJ1-5, the V gene TRBV12-3 or TRBV12-4; no definite D call. With 3 bases removed from V and 9 bases from J, the gap between germline ends came to 15 bases. This CDR3 has 14 amino acids.